These T cell receptor beta chains were read from a single sample in a study of long-term antiretroviral therapy in people with HIV. Measured with immunoSEQ multiplex PCR; TCRdb has only the in-frame clones, and not every one. The sample includes thousands of clones, just under 75% of them seen just once. The sample consisted of unsorted PBMCs, taken 0.1 years before starting antiretroviral therapy. The receptor source for this set is a young man with HIV. Both conserved end residues are part of each CDR3.

J gene | V gene | CDR3 protein
TRBJ1-4 | TRBV27 | CASSPPQGRNEKLFF
TRBJ1-1 | TRBV28 | CASSLVELNTEAFF
TRBJ2-2 | TRBV4-1 | CASSPPMGGGANTGELFF
TRBJ1-1 | TRBV6-5 | CASRALRATEAFF
TRBJ1-5 | TRBV11-2 | CASSLGRAGRQYNQPQHF
TRBJ2-6 | TRBV27 | CASSLQHENSGANVLTF
TRBJ2-3 | TRBV11-3 | CASSLDHVGGTQYF
TRBJ2-3 | TRBV5-1 | CASSLIGGRADTQYF
TRBJ1-2 | TRBV7-9 | CASSLDNYGYTF
TRBJ2-3 | TRBV6-1 | CASSEDRGGTDTQYF
TRBJ2-5 | TRBV25-1 | CASSWGQGGETQYF
TRBJ1-1 | TRBV19 | CASSIVGRLVGTEAFF
TRBJ1-4 | TRBV27 | CASRMRGRPNEKLFF
TRBJ1-1 | TRBV9 | CASSVTGGNTEAFF
TRBJ1-5 | TRBV2 | CASSRITQPQHF
TRBJ1-1 | TRBV9 | CASSVGWGLNTEAFF
TRBJ2-3 | TRBV6-6 | CASSLAGGPNTQYF
TRBJ2-1 | TRBV7-8 | CASSQGYYNEQFF
TRBJ2-2 | TRBV6-1 | CASSGTSGGAGELFF
TRBJ1-5 | TRBV7-9 | CASSLNSQPQHF
TRBJ2-1 | TRBV6-6 | CASSYGDGRYNEQFF
TRBJ2-1 | TRBV5-1 | CASSLGSTGGDEQFF
TRBJ2-7 | TRBV9 | CASSYHGTDYEQYF
TRBJ1-5 | TRBV6-4 | CASLRHFWSQPQHF
TRBJ1-1 | TRBV10-2 | CAAHDNDRGIGGTEAFF
TRBJ2-6 | TRBV6-5 | CASFSGVSGANVLTF
TRBJ2-1 | TRBV28 | CASSLDRDYEQFF
TRBJ1-6 | TRBV4-2 | CASSPAGGNSPLHF
TRBJ1-5 | TRBV6-1 | CASSEILGQGNQPQHF
TRBJ1-2 | TRBV2 | CASSDPGAGGGYTF
TRBJ1-1 | TRBV5-1 | CASSTGTENTEAFF
TRBJ1-1 | TRBV29-1 | CSVEAWVAGPTNTEAFF
TRBJ1-5 | TRBV6-1 | CASSFDRGSNQPQHF
TRBJ2-7 | TRBV27 | CASSLSISYEQYF
TRBJ1-4 | TRBV19 | CASTATTNEKLFF
TRBJ2-3 | TRBV11-3 | CASAGTSGGVSTDTQYF
TRBJ1-6 | TRBV11-2 | CASSLSSWAGTNSPLHF
TRBJ1-1 | TRBV11-2 | CASSGDSGFTEAFF
TRBJ2-2 | TRBV7-9 | CASSFLAGELFF
TRBJ1-1 | TRBV19 | CASTKDRVNTEAFF
TRBJ1-2 | TRBV15 | CATSRVQGFGYTF
TRBJ2-5 | TRBV28 | CASSLMGFGTDGETQYF